The 20 T cell receptor beta chains below were found in one sample sequenced in a study of human T cells and chemical hapten exposure. MiXCR, run by TCRdb on the RACE reads, gives a single entry per CDR3 protein. The sample has just under 65,000 distinct CDR3 sequences, 8% to 13% seen once. Indicated time point: patch test 3, about 24 weeks after DPC sensitization. Treatment of the sample: therapeutic diphenylcyclopropenone sensitization with weekly scalp DPC. The source material was whole blood, sampled in connection with sensitization to the hapten diphenylcyclopropenone (DPC). The receptors were sampled from a woman aged 25 to 39 with alopecia areata. Some clones in this sample may be carry-over from other donors' samples.

This clonotype has just a few counts. This chain links TRBV6-1 with TRBJ2-3; 8 nucleotides agree with TRBD2. Trimming took 0 bases from V and 5 from J; bases not matched to a gene: 10. From germline, CDR1 is MNHNS and CDR2 SASEGT. The CDR3 has 17 residues. CDR3 DNA sequence: TGTGCCAGCAGTGAAGCGGAGGCTAGCGGGTTCGGAGATACGCAGTATTTT. It specifies CASSEAEASGFGDTQYF.

The gene calls are TRBV6-1 and TRBJ1-6, with a tentative D call TRBD1 (5 bases). CDR3 length: 14 residues. With 8 bases removed from V and 9 bases from J, the gap between germline ends came to 17 bases. CDR1 is MNHNS and CDR2 is SASEGT in the germline V gene. CDR3 in DNA: TGTGCCAGCCTACTACAGACAGTCTTTTCACCCCTCCACTTT. Residues: CASLLQTVFSPLHF.

V gene TRBV7-2 combines with J gene TRBJ2-7; D may be TRBD2 (6 bases). CDR1 is SGHTA, CDR2 FQGNSA, per germline. Trimming shortened V by 5 bases and J by 6 bases, and 11 bases separated the two germline ends. The CDR3 extends over 12 amino acids. The CDR3 nucleotides read TGTGCCAGCAGCCCACCGGAGGGCGAGCAGTACTTC. Translated, it gives CASSPPEGEQYF.

This clonotype was seen ten or more times. Here the CDR3 reads CASRPGQKETQYF. The CDR3, as DNA: TGTGCCAGCCGACCGGGACAGAAAGAGACCCAGTACTTC. This chain joins TRBV6-1 and TRBJ2-5, with 7 nucleotides matching TRBD1. From germline, CDR1 is MNHNS and CDR2 SASEGT. The J segment lost 3 bases and the V segment lost 8 bases, leaving 6 bases of the junction unmatched. This CDR3 has 13 amino acids.

The chain's CDR3 is CASSLSSGRWDTQYF. The DNA for the CDR3 is TGTGCCAGCAGCTTATCTAGCGGACGGTGGGATACGCAGTATTTT. J is TRBJ2-3 and V is TRBV7-2, with 7 bases aligning to TRBD2. This CDR3 has 15 amino acids. Germline-derived CDR1 and CDR2 are SGHTA and FQGNSA. J was trimmed by 6 bases and V by 2 bases; bases with no gene match: 8.

This chain joins TRBV7-9 and TRBJ2-3, with D perhaps being TRBD1 or TRBD2 (5 bases each). The CDR3 consists of 16 residues. Germline CDR1 is SEHNR and CDR2 is FQNEAQ (reference sequence). V lost 2 bases and J lost 2, with 14 bases in between. CDR3 region: CASSLRRGEPTDTQYF. In DNA form, the CDR3 reads TGTGCCAGCAGCTTAAGAAGAGGGGAACCCACAGATACGCAGTATTTT.

This clonotype was picked up a small number of times. This chain uses TRBV7-9 with TRBJ2-7; TRBD1 agrees at 7 bases. Per the germline V gene, CDR1 is SEHNR and CDR2 is FQNEAQ (reference sequence). The junction had 9 bases not matched to a gene; V was cut back by 2 bases and J by 2 bases. CDR3 length: 16 amino acids. The CDR3 spells CASSLKGRDRPYEQYF. As DNA, the CDR3 is TGTGCCAGCAGCTTAAAGGGACGGGACAGACCCTACGAGCAGTACTTC.

This clonotype has at least ten counts. V is TRBV7-6 and J is TRBJ2-5; no reliable D call. Trimming shortened V by 1 base and J by 2 bases, and 5 bases separated the two germline ends. Germline loops: CDR1 SGHVS, CDR2 FNYEAQ. CDR3 length: 13 amino acids. The CDR3 region is CASSLGPQETQYF. The CDR3 nucleotides read TGTGCCAGCAGCTTAGGTCCACAAGAGACCCAGTACTTC.

The chain employs TRBV7-2 and TRBJ1-2; D is undetermined. This CDR3 comprises 13 residues. V was trimmed by 5 bases and J by 10 bases, leaving 17 bases between them. Per germline, CDR1 SGHTA and CDR2 FQGNSA. Here the CDR3 DNA reads TGTGCCAGCAGCCAGGATCCCACCCGGGACTACACCTTC. Its translation is CASSQDPTRDYTF.

CDR3 sequence reads: CSEARQGPSPDQPQHF. The CDR3, as DNA: TGCAGCGAGGCCAGACAGGGCCCGTCTCCCGATCAGCCCCAGCATTTT. The V and J genes are TRBV29-1 and TRBJ1-5; 7 bases agree with TRBD1. The trim removed 7 bases at V and 5 bases at J, leaving 17 bases unmatched. Germline CDR1 SQVTM, CDR2 ANQGSEA. The CDR3 has 16 amino acids. The whole variable domain, remainder taken from reference TRBV29-1 and TRBJ1-5, is SAVISQKPSRDICQRGTSLTIQCQVDSQVTMMFWYRQQPGQSLTLIATANQGSEATYESGFVIDKFPISRPNLTFSTLTVSNMSPEDSSIYLCSEARQGPSPDQPQHFGDGTRLSIL.

This clonotype was observed a handful of times. This chain links TRBV28 with TRBJ2-3; tentative D call: TRBD2 (7 bases). Germline values: CDR1 MDHEN, CDR2 SYDVKM. The CDR3 is 15 residues long. Trimming removed 3 bases from V and 3 bases from J, with 13 bases in between. CDR3 DNA: TGTGCCAGCAGTTTCTCCGGGGGGCGAACAGATACGCAGTATTTT. This translates into CASSFSGGRTDTQYF.

CDR3 sequence: CASSYSLNGEAFF. The CDR3 DNA reads TGTGCCAGCAGTTACTCCTTGAACGGTGAAGCTTTCTTT. V and J are TRBV6-5 and TRBJ1-1; no reliable D call. This CDR3 has 13 residues. The ends were cut back, 0 bases at V and 7 bases at J, with 9 bases in the middle. Per germline, CDR1 MNHEY and CDR2 SVGAGI.

This clonotype was picked up one time. J is TRBJ2-7 and V is TRBV6-5; the D gene is possibly TRBD1 (6 bases). Germline V gives CDR1 MNHEY, CDR2 SVGAGI. The length of the CDR3 is 11 residues. V lost 6 bases, J lost 6 bases, and 9 bases lay in between. The CDR3 bases are TGTGCCAGCAGCCGCAGGGGCGAGCAGTACTTC. Translation gives CASSRRGEQYF.

This clonotype has a handful of counts. The chain is built from TRBV5-1 and TRBJ2-2; 7 bases agree with TRBD1. The CDR3 contains 15 residues. Germline CDR1 and CDR2: SGHRS and YFSETQ. The J segment lost 3 bases and the V segment lost 4 bases, leaving 6 bases of the junction unmatched. In DNA form, the CDR3 reads TGCGCCAGCAGCCTGACAGGGAAGGACACCGGGGAGCTGTTTTTT. The encoded protein is CASSLTGKDTGELFF. The variable domain in full, completed from reference TRBV5-1 and TRBJ2-2, reads KAGVTQTPRYLIKTRGQQVTLSCSPISGHRSVSWYQQTPGQGLQFLFEYFSETQRNKGNFPGRFSGRQFSNSRSEMNVSTLELGDSALYLCASSLTGKDTGELFFGEGSRLTVL.

This clonotype was counted between two and nine times. The CDR3 DNA is TGCGCCAGCAGCCAAGATCCGCCAGGTTTCTATGGCTACACCTTC. It translates to CASSQDPPGFYGYTF. The chain uses TRBV4-3 and TRBJ1-2, with no clear D. The CDR3 sequence is 15 residues long. The V and J ends lost 0 bases and 4 bases respectively, with 12 bases between them. The germline gives CDR1 LGHNA, CDR2 YSLEER.

This chain links TRBV28 with TRBJ2-7; D might be TRBD2 (6 bases). CDR1 MDHEN and CDR2 SYDVKM come from the germline V gene. The V and J ends lost 6 bases and 3 bases respectively, with 15 bases between them. This CDR3 is 14 amino acids long. CDR3 coding DNA: TGTGCCAGCAGCCTCCTGGGACTGAGCTACGAGCAGTACTTC. Amino acids: CASSLLGLSYEQYF.

This clonotype showed up just a few times. The V and J genes are TRBV6-2 or TRBV6-3 and TRBJ2-2, with 8 bases identical to TRBD1. Germline CDR1 is MNHEY and CDR2 is SVGEGT. This CDR3 is built from 16 residues. V was pared by 6 bases and J by 2 bases, with 8 bases of the junction left unmatched. CDR3 nucleotides: TGTGCCAGCAGCAAGGGACAGGTCCGTAACACCGGGGAGCTGTTTTTT. Amino acids: CASSKGQVRNTGELFF.

CDR3: CASGHGTGRGYTF. CDR3 DNA: TGTGCTAGTGGCCACGGGACAGGAAGGGGCTACACCTTC. The gene calls are TRBV12-5 and TRBJ1-2; 8 nucleotides agree with TRBD1. The V gene end was trimmed by 6 bases and the J gene end by 8 bases; junction bases not matched to a gene: 8. Germline V gives CDR1 LGHNT, CDR2 FRNRAP. This CDR3 has 13 residues.

This clonotype has just a few counts. The chain has TRBV5-1 and TRBJ1-4; 10 bases match TRBD1. The CDR3 spans 18 residues. Germline lookup yields CDR1 SGHRS and CDR2 YFSETQ. Trimming took 0 bases from V and 10 from J; bases not matched to a gene: 15. In DNA form, the CDR3 reads TGCGCCAGCAGCTTGGATCCGGGACAGGGGCTTTCATCAGGAAAACTGTTTTTT. Translating it yields CASSLDPGQGLSSGKLFF.

In this sample, this clonotype turned up many times. The genes are TRBV5-5 and TRBJ2-2, with a possible D match to TRBD1 (5 bases). From germline, CDR1 is SGHKS and CDR2 YYEKEE (reference sequence). This CDR3 has 16 amino acids. V lost 0 bases and J 0 bases, leaving 9 bases between the germline ends. CDR3 protein: CASSLEWTSNTGELFF. CDR3 DNA sequence: TGTGCCAGCAGCTTGGAATGGACATCGAACACCGGGGAGCTGTTTTTT.